This T cell receptor (beta chain) stems from a study of metastatic and nonmetastatic thyroid tumors. Study at large: Repertoire data that came from the blood and tumor or nodule tissue of malignant and benign thyroid patients were compared.

With termini counted, the CDR3 has 16 amino acids. TCRdb re-called the PCR reads through MiXCR. Of some 28,000 clones listed, around 16% are singletons. Details on this clone: The DNA is omitted, as the CDR3 cannot be located on it reliably, and the CDR3 follows TCRdb's listing.

The entire patient cohort was treatment-naive prior to thyroid surgery. The sequencing input was blood. The sequence came from a female donor with papillary thyroid cancer or a benign thyroid nodule (not recorded which). Some clones in this sample may be carry-over from other donors' samples. V usage is TRBV12-3 or TRBV12-4 and J usage is TRBJ2-7; no check of the table's D call, TRBD1, against the DNA was made. CDR3 loop: CASSLGTGLRAVLRDF.